The 23 T cell receptor beta chains below come from one sample, sequenced in a study of cytomegalovirus exposure and HLA in healthy donors. Primers: 60 Vbeta forward and 13 Jbeta reverse. Profiling relied on immunoSEQ multiplex PCR, and the TCRdb table lists in-frame clones only, not all of them. The sample lists 150,000 or so clones, roughly 80% occurring once. Sequenced material: PBMCs. These receptors came from a man between 40 and 49 years old in good health and CMV-seropositive.

This sequence joins TRBV4-2 and TRBJ2-5; 10 positions agree with TRBD2. The CDR3 extends over 14 amino acids. V was clipped by 0 bases and J by 5 bases; unmatched bases: 0. CDR1 and CDR2 (germline): LGHNA, YNFKEQ. CDR3 DNA: TGTGCCAGCAGCCAAGAACTAGCGGGGGAGACCCAGTACTTC. Translation gives CASSQELAGETQYF.

J is TRBJ2-5 and V is TRBV27; TRBD1 agrees at 7 bases. Germline values: CDR1 MNHEY, CDR2 SMNVEV (reference sequence). V shed 3 bases and J 5 bases; nucleotides not matched to a gene: 6. The CDR3 has 14 amino acids. CDR3 in amino acids: CASSFRGPGETQYF. CDR3 nucleotides: TGTGCCAGCAGTTTTAGGGGGCCTGGGGAGACCCAGTACTTC.

This clone was recorded a few times. In nucleotides, the CDR3 is TGTGCCAGCAGGGTAAAGGGACTAGCGGGAGGGCCAGAGACCCAGTACTTC. Protein product: CASRVKGLAGGPETQYF. This chain connects TRBV27 to TRBJ2-5, with 16 bases that match TRBD2. Germline V gene data show CDR1 as MNHEY and CDR2 as SMNVEV (reference sequence). Trimming cost V 6 bases and J 4 bases; bases outside gene matches: 8. The CDR3 has 17 residues.

The genes are TRBV10-3 and TRBJ1-1, with a possible D match to TRBD1 (5 bases). The CDR3 runs 16 residues. The ends were cut back, 10 bases at V and 3 bases at J, with 24 bases in the middle. CDR1 is ENHRY, CDR2 SYGVKD, per germline. For the CDR3, the DNA is TGTGCCACCCGCCGGCACGGGGACGCGGGGGACACTGAAGCTTTCTTT. This gives the protein CATRRHGDAGDTEAFF.

V gene TRBV5-6 combines with J gene TRBJ2-1, with unresolved D. Per germline, CDR1 SGHDT and CDR2 YYEEEE. Trimming removed 5 bases from V and 7 bases from J, with 7 bases in between. This CDR3 is 11 amino acids long. The CDR3 is CASSYNNEQFF. The DNA of the CDR3 is TGTGCCAGCAGTTACAATAATGAGCAGTTCTTC.

CDR3 protein: CSVAAGTEAFF. The CDR3 DNA is TGCAGCGTTGCCGCGGGCACTGAAGCTTTCTTT. The V call is TRBV29-1, the J call TRBJ1-1; no definite D call. V shed 4 bases and J shed 4 bases, with 7 bases lying between them. The CDR3 covers 11 residues. CDR1 is SQVTM and CDR2 is ANQGSEA in the germline V gene.

The chain joins TRBV28 to TRBJ1-2, with D maybe TRBD1 (6 bases). The germline V and J ends were trimmed by 2 bases and 4 bases, with 14 bases remaining between them. The CDR3 runs to 15 residues. In germline, CDR1 is MDHEN, CDR2 SYDVKM. The CDR3 DNA follows: TGTGCCAGCAGTTTAACGGGGCAGGACAGCTATGGCTACACCTTC. Protein product: CASSLTGQDSYGYTF.

CDR3 sequence (DNA): TGTGCCATCAGTGAGCCGAGGAGGCGGGAGGGGTACGAGCAGTACTTC. Protein product: CAISEPRRREGYEQYF. The chain couples TRBV10-3 to TRBJ2-7, with 9 bases aligning to TRBD2. Trimming cost V 2 bases and J 4 bases; bases outside gene matches: 9. The CDR3 has 16 amino acids. The germline CDR1 and CDR2 sequences are ENHRY and SYGVKD.

The sample holds a few counts of this clone. This chain uses TRBV2 with TRBJ2-3; 10 bases align to TRBD2. CDR3 size: 15 residues. With V trimmed by 5 bases and J by 6 bases, 8 bases remained unmatched. Germline loops: CDR1 SNHLY, CDR2 FYNNEI. CDR3 DNA: TGTGCCAGCAGTAAAAGGGCTAGCGGGAGTGATACGCAGTATTTT. Its protein product is CASSKRASGSDTQYF.

This sequence joins TRBV5-6 and TRBJ1-6, with 8 bases identical to TRBD1. Per germline, CDR1 SGHDT and CDR2 YYEEEE. The CDR3 consists of 14 residues. Unmatched junction bases numbered 7, after V lost 7 bases and J lost 7 bases. Written as DNA, the CDR3 is TGTGCCAGCCTATCGACAGGGGAAAATTCACCCCTCCACTTT. Translation gives CASLSTGENSPLHF.

The chain has TRBV20-1 and TRBJ2-4, with unresolved D. Germline CDR1 and CDR2: DFQATT and SNEGSKA (reference sequence). V was pared by 3 bases and J by 6 bases, with 6 bases between. This CDR3 is 11 amino acids long. The CDR3 nucleotides are TGCAGTGCTAGGTTCCGAAACATTCAGTACTTC. Translation gives CSARFRNIQYF.

In this sample, this clone turned up once. The V gene is TRBV18, the J gene TRBJ2-7; 9 positions agree with TRBD2. Germline V CDR1 and CDR2: KGHSH, LQKENI. The CDR3 is 15 amino acids. The J segment lost 9 bases and the V segment lost 2 bases, leaving 11 bases of the junction unmatched. Here the CDR3 DNA reads TGTGCCAGCTCACCAGGACTAGCGCCCCAAAGTCGGCAGTACTTC. Translating gives CASSPGLAPQSRQYF.

In its sample, this clone was seen a few times. This chain connects TRBV19 to TRBJ1-1, with TRBD1 matching 7 bases. This CDR3 spans 13 amino acids. J lost 10 bases, V lost 3 bases, and 8 bases had no gene match. CDR1 and CDR2 from the germline V gene are LNHDA and SQIVND (reference sequence). The CDR3 DNA reads TGTGCCAGTAGTATTGGGACAGTCCCGGCAGCTTTCTTT. Translating gives CASSIGTVPAAFF.

The rearrangement joins TRBV5-6 to TRBJ2-1; the D gene is possibly TRBD1 (6 bases). CDR1 and CDR2 (germline): SGHDT, YYEEEE. The CDR3 is 12 residues long. Trimming removed 4 bases from V and 8 bases from J, with 10 bases in between. The CDR3 nucleotides are TGTGCCAGCAGCCGACAGGATGATGAGCAGTTCTTC. Protein: CASSRQDDEQFF.

The rearrangement uses TRBV7-9 and TRBJ2-1; 14 nucleotides match TRBD2. CDR1 and CDR2 (germline): SEHNR, FQNEAQ (reference sequence). Unmatched junction bases numbered 10, after V lost 10 bases and J lost 2 bases. This CDR3 contains 17 residues. DNA of the CDR3: TGTGCCACCCTTCGGGGGGGACTAGCGGGGGCCTACAATGAGCAGTTCTTC. The encoded protein is CATLRGGLAGAYNEQFF.

The chain uses TRBV28 and TRBJ2-7; 7 bases are a match to TRBD1. The germline V gene encodes CDR1 MDHEN and CDR2 SYDVKM. The CDR3 spans 14 residues. J was trimmed by 3 bases and V by 6 bases; bases with no gene match: 8. The CDR3 DNA sequence: TGTGCCAGCAGCACCCCGGGACAGCACTACGAGCAGTACTTC. It translates to CASSTPGQHYEQYF. The full variable domain, its missing parts supplied by reference TRBV28 and TRBJ2-7, is DVKVTQSSRYLVKRTGEKVFLECVQDMDHENMFWYRQDPGLGLRLIYFSYDVKMKEKGDIPEGYSVSREKKERFSLILESASTNQTSMYLCASSTPGQHYEQYFGPGTRLTVT.

This clone has only one observation. This chain links TRBV29-1 with TRBJ1-2; 7 positions match TRBD1. The CDR3 has 14 amino acids. Germline CDR1 is SQVTM and CDR2 is ANQGSEA. With V trimmed by 6 bases and J by 4 bases, 11 bases remained unmatched. CDR3 loop: CSVSPTGVGYGYTF. The CDR3 DNA sequence: TGCAGCGTCTCTCCCACAGGGGTCGGCTATGGCTACACCTTC.

This chain connects TRBV5-1 to TRBJ2-7; TRBD1 agrees at 10 bases. This CDR3 has 14 residues. V trimming: 4 bases; J trimming: 3 bases; junction bases outside the gene matches: 4. CDR1 is SGHRS, CDR2 YFSETQ, per germline. CDR3 DNA: TGCGCCAGCAGCACGGACAGGGGGAACTACGAGCAGTACTTC. It yields the protein CASSTDRGNYEQYF.

This chain joins TRBV11-2 and TRBJ2-7; 9 bases match TRBD1. Germline V lookup: CDR1 SGHAT, CDR2 FQNNGV. The length of the CDR3 is 14 residues. The junction had 3 bases not matched to a gene; V was cut back by 5 bases and J by 1 base. The CDR3 nucleotides read TGTGCCAGCAGCAGAGGGACAGGGTCCTACGAGCAGTACTTC. This sequence encodes CASSRGTGSYEQYF.

The V call is TRBV6-4, the J call TRBJ2-1; tentative D call: TRBD2 (5 bases). The CDR3 runs 16 residues. CDR1 MRHNA and CDR2 SNTAGT come from the germline V gene. Trimming took 2 bases from V and 10 from J, leaving 21 bases between them. The CDR3 spells CASSDARAQIRGEQFF. Here the CDR3 DNA reads TGTGCCAGCAGTGACGCCCGGGCCCAAATCCGAGGGGAGCAGTTCTTC.

Points on this clone: Relative to the germline gene, one junction end is altered; a read error may explain this. The J gene is TRBJ2-7, the V gene TRBV7-9; 13 bases are a match to TRBD2. The CDR3 has 14 amino acids. The germline gives CDR1 SEHNR, CDR2 FQNEAQ (reference sequence). The CDR3 nucleotides are TGTTCCAGCAGCTTAGGGACTAGCGGGGCCGAGCAGTACTTC. Translated: CSSSLGTSGAEQYF.

The chain employs TRBV23-1 and TRBJ2-1; 11 nucleotides line up with TRBD2. TRBV23-1 is marked as an open reading frame, function uncertain. After removal of 3 bases from V and 8 bases from J, the junction contained 12 bases not matched to a gene. The CDR3 extends over 17 amino acids. The CDR3 DNA reads TGCGCCAGCAGTCACCTTAGCGGGAGGGCCTTGGTGGATGAGCAGTTCTTC. Its protein product is CASSHLSGRALVDEQFF.

The V call is TRBV6-5, the J call TRBJ1-1, with 8 bases fitting TRBD1. This CDR3 contains 13 residues. The germline V gene has CDR1 MNHEY and CDR2 SVGAGI. The J segment lost 4 bases and the V segment lost 4 bases, leaving 2 bases of the junction unmatched. The CDR3 DNA is TGTGCCAGCAGTTTGACAGGGGCCACTGAAGCTTTCTTT. It is translated as CASSLTGATEAFF.